These T cell receptor beta chains were read from a single sample in a study of cytomegalovirus exposure and HLA in healthy donors. Data came from immunoSEQ multiplex PCR; TCRdb stores just in-frame clones and leaves some out. Of about 200,000 clones in the sample, roughly 13% were seen once. The sequenced material came from PBMCs. The receptors here all came from a man aged 45-60 years in good health and CMV-seropositive. Both conserved end residues are part of each CDR3. Each record gives: J gene, D gene, V gene, clone size, CDR3 protein, CDR3 DNA. The D gene is left open where the match is weak. Rows may omit the clone size; those that give it use once, few, many or a size class.

TRBJ2-2	TRBD1	TRBV5-6	NA	CASSHRDRDTGELFF	TGTGCCAGCAGCCACCGGGACAGGGACACCGGGGAGCTGTTTTTT
TRBJ2-7	NA	TRBV12-5	NA	CASQGTYEQYF	TGTGCTAGCCAGGGAACCTACGAGCAGTACTTC
TRBJ2-1	NA	TRBV21-1	NA	CASSLENEQFF	TGTGCCAGCAGCCTGGAGAATGAGCAGTTCTTC
TRBJ1-2	TRBD1	TRBV5-1	NA	CASSLTTGLYGYTF	TGCGCCAGCAGCCTTACGACAGGGCTGTATGGCTACACCTTC
TRBJ2-5	NA	TRBV5-4	NA	CASSPGAGQGAQETQYF	TGTGCCAGCAGCCCGGGAGCAGGACAAGGGGCACAAGAGACCCAGTACTTC
TRBJ2-5	TRBD2	TRBV9	few	CASSFFSGGAQETQYF	TGTGCCAGCAGCTTCTTCAGCGGGGGGGCCCAAGAGACCCAGTACTTC
TRBJ2-1	TRBD2	TRBV15	NA	CATSRVLGVAGMDEQFF	TGTGCCACCAGCAGAGTCCTAGGGGTAGCGGGGATGGATGAGCAGTTCTTC
TRBJ1-2	NA	TRBV20-1	few	CSATGYGYTF	TGCAGTGCTACCGGCTATGGCTACACCTTC
TRBJ2-5	TRBD1	TRBV6-5	few	CASSYSTRGRETQYF	TGTGCCAGCAGTTACTCGACAAGGGGGCGGGAGACCCAGTACTTC
TRBJ1-5	NA	TRBV7-8	NA	CASSSQGTNRQPQHF	TGTGCCAGCAGTTCCCAGGGGACAAACCGGCAGCCCCAGCATTTT
TRBJ2-7	TRBD1	TRBV5-1	NA	CASSARQGPYEQYF	TGCGCCAGCAGCGCCCGACAGGGGCCCTACGAGCAGTACTTC
TRBJ1-1	NA	TRBV7-2	few	CASSLGGGQGNTEAFF	TGTGCCAGCAGCTTGGGAGGGGGGCAGGGGAACACTGAAGCTTTCTTT